This TCR beta chain derives from a study of blood T cell repertoires in COVID-19. For the study at large: COVID-19 samples, acute and convalescent, were from the United States, Italy and Spain. PBMCs, B-cell-depleted T cells, or T cells were the source of the cDNA or gDNA that made up the material.

In the study's own analysis: Using reference gene primer amplification, nucleated cell counts were estimated. The data were produced by immunoSEQ multiplex PCR, yet TCRdb's version contains in-frame clones alone and is incomplete. That table furnishes V, J and clone size, whereas the DNA furnished D and trimming. The repertoire holds about 150,000 clones, with 76% as singletons. The germline gives CDR1 KGHSH, CDR2 LQKENI. The CDR3 totals 14 residues. V was shortened by 4 bases and J by 0 bases, with 9 bases between the two germline ends. Material: peripheral blood. The chain is built from TRBV18 and TRBJ1-2; D remains unclear. The TCR comes from an elderly woman with acute or convalescent COVID-19. This CDR3 is CASSLIDSNYGYTF. The CDR3 nucleotides are TGTGCCAGCTCACTCATTGACTCTAACTATGGCTACACCTTC.